Following are 6 T cell receptor beta chains from one sample sequenced in a study of T cell repertoires in cytomegalovirus infection. Via MiXCR, TCRdb re-called the reads, giving one row per CDR3 protein. The profile covers more than 650,000 distinct CDR3 sequences, with about a third appearing a single time and 2.8% taken by the ten largest. The specimen sequenced was PBMCs. These receptors were obtained from a human donor in good health (CMV status not recorded). Some clones in this sample may be carry-over from other donors' samples.

This clonotype has a handful of counts. The chain carries TRBV5-1 and TRBJ1-1, with TRBD1 matching 7 bases. With 0 bases clipped from V and 8 bases from J, the junction kept 10 bases outside the gene matches. From germline, CDR1 is SGHRS and CDR2 YFSETQ. This CDR3 contains 15 residues. The CDR3 is CASSLEGQRGMEAFF. The CDR3 DNA reads as TGCGCCAGCAGCTTGGAGGGACAGAGGGGAATGGAAGCTTTCTTT.

This clonotype was detected only a few times. The gene calls are TRBV6-1 and TRBJ1-1; the D is unclear. V was trimmed by 10 bases and J by 1 base, leaving 10 bases between them. The length of the CDR3 is 12 residues. CDR1 and CDR2 from the germline V gene are MNHNS and SASEGT. The CDR3 loop reads CAIGDENTEAFF. The CDR3 nucleotides read TGTGCCATCGGAGACGAGAACACTGAAGCTTTCTTT.

This clonotype was found a few times. The genes are TRBV7-2 and TRBJ1-6; D gene ambiguous. The CDR3 sequence is 17 residues long. V was trimmed by 1 base and J by 0 bases, leaving 10 bases between them. Germline-derived CDR1 and CDR2 are SGHTA and FQGNSA. Here the CDR3 DNA reads TGTGCCAGCAGCTTAGTATCCGGGAGCTCCTATAATTCACCCCTCCACTTT. This translates into CASSLVSGSSYNSPLHF.

This clonotype was picked up many times. This chain uses TRBV7-2 with TRBJ1-3, with TRBD1 matching 8 bases. In germline, CDR1 is SGHTA, CDR2 FQGNSA. Losses at the gene ends were 1 base for V and 3 bases for J; bases not matched to a gene: 5. There are 16 residues in the CDR3. CDR3 region: CASSLVPGGSGNTIYF. CDR3 sequence (DNA): TGTGCCAGCAGCTTAGTCCCAGGGGGCAGTGGAAACACCATATATTTT.

This clonotype was observed a few times. This sequence joins TRBV12-3 or TRBV12-4 and TRBJ1-1; the D gene is possibly TRBD1 (6 bases). The CDR3 is 17 amino acids. V was cut by 1 base and J by 4 bases, with 19 bases left in between. The DNA of the CDR3 is TGTGCCAGCAGTTTAGGGGGGGCACCGGGTCGGGGCACTGAAGCTTTCTTT. It translates to CASSLGGAPGRGTEAFF.

V and J are TRBV2 and TRBJ1-1, with no clear D. The CDR3 extends over 13 amino acids. Looked up from germline, CDR1 is SNHLY and CDR2 is FYNNEI. Deletions cut 0 bases from V and 4 bases from J, with 6 bases between. CDR3 residues: CASSEAPVTEAFF. Here the CDR3 DNA reads TGTGCCAGCAGTGAAGCCCCAGTCACTGAAGCTTTCTTT.